These 32 T cell receptor beta chains were sequenced from one sample in a study of blood T cell repertoires in COVID-19. Clones were sequenced by immunoSEQ multiplex PCR, and TCRdb holds only the in-frame ones, with some missing. Of some 490,000 clones listed, approximately 85% are singletons. The sequenced sample consisted of peripheral blood. All receptors derive from a human donor in a cohort sampled during active COVID-19.

The CDR3 nucleotides are TGTGCCAGCTCACCACTAGAGACAGGGGAGCTGTTTTTT. Amino acid sequence: CASSPLETGELFF. The chain carries TRBV18 and TRBJ2-2; the D is unclear. CDR3 length: 13 residues. Per the germline V gene, CDR1 is KGHSH and CDR2 is LQKENI. The ends were cut back, 1 base at V and 8 bases at J, with 8 bases in the middle.

This chain joins TRBV6-5 and TRBJ1-6, with 8 bases aligning to TRBD1. Germline CDR1 is MNHEY and CDR2 is SVGAGI. The CDR3 covers 13 residues. J lost 8 bases, V lost 6 bases, and 3 bases had no gene match. DNA of the CDR3: TGTGCCAGCAGCCGGGGACAGGATTCACCCCTCCACTTT. Its translation: CASSRGQDSPLHF.

This clone has a single count. In the same sample, other DNA sequences code for this CDR3. The genes are TRBV30 and TRBJ1-1; 7 positions match TRBD1. Germline CDR1 GTSNPN, CDR2 SVGIG (reference sequence). CDR3 length: 13 amino acids. V trimming: 3 bases; J trimming: 1 base; junction bases outside the gene matches: 2. This CDR3 reads CAWSKGANTEAFF. DNA for the CDR3: TGTGCCTGGAGCAAGGGGGCGAACACTGAAGCTTTCTTT.

The V and J genes are TRBV30 and TRBJ1-2, with 12 positions matching TRBD1. V shed 5 bases and J 2 bases; nucleotides not matched to a gene: 0. CDR1 is GTSNPN, CDR2 SVGIG, per germline (reference sequence). The length of the CDR3 is 13 residues. The CDR3 DNA reads as TGTGCCTGGGGGACAGGGGGCAACTATGGCTACACCTTC. Translation gives CAWGTGGNYGYTF.

The rearrangement uses TRBV9 and TRBJ1-3; TRBD1 is a possible D gene (5 bases). The CDR3 is made up of 15 amino acids. Looked up from germline, CDR1 is SGDLS and CDR2 is YYNGEE. V was cut by 3 bases and J by 1 base, with 11 bases left in between. The CDR3 DNA reads as TGTGCCAGCAGCGCTGGGGGGGGATCTGGAAACACCATATATTTT. Amino acid sequence: CASSAGGGSGNTIYF.

In its sample, this clone was seen a few times. The chain carries TRBV6-5 and TRBJ2-7; 9 bases align to TRBD1. Germline assignment: CDR1 MNHEY and CDR2 SVGAGI. There are 14 residues in the CDR3. V was clipped by 6 bases and J by 5 bases; unmatched bases: 8. CDR3 sequence reads: CASSLQGARDEQYF. CDR3 bases: TGTGCCAGCAGCTTACAGGGGGCGAGGGACGAGCAGTACTTC.

As to this clone: The same CDR3 arises from other DNA sequences in this sample as well. The genes are TRBV29-1 and TRBJ1-1; TRBD1 aligns across 9 bases. The CDR3 loop spans 13 amino acids. Germline V gene data show CDR1 as SQVTM and CDR2 as ANQGSEA. The J segment lost 1 base and the V segment lost 6 bases, leaving 3 bases of the junction unmatched. CDR3 DNA sequence: TGCAGCGTCCGACAGGGGGGGAACACTGAAGCTTTCTTT. Its translation is CSVRQGGNTEAFF.

The chain has TRBV24-1 and TRBJ1-1, with D perhaps matching TRBD1 (6 bases). CDR1 and CDR2 from the germline V gene are KGHDR and SFDVKD. This CDR3 region has 12 residues. Between the trimmed V and J ends, which lost 5 bases and 10 bases, there was a span of 13 bases. The CDR3 nucleotides read TGTGCCACCAGTGGCTCTGGGGGCAGAGCTTTCTTT. Its protein is CATSGSGGRAFF.

The gene calls are TRBV19 and TRBJ2-3; D is undetermined. Looked up from germline, CDR1 is LNHDA and CDR2 is SQIVND (reference sequence). CDR3 size: 14 residues. V shed 3 bases and J shed 0 bases, with 7 bases lying between them. The CDR3 loop reads CASSMVVSTDTQYF. For the CDR3, the DNA is TGTGCCAGTAGTATGGTAGTTAGCACAGATACGCAGTATTTT.

This clone was seen only a few times. The rearrangement uses TRBV9 and TRBJ1-6; tentative D call: TRBD1 (5 bases). Deletions cut 4 bases from V and 7 bases from J, with 18 bases between. The CDR3 spans 16 residues. The germline V gene has CDR1 SGDLS and CDR2 YYNGEE. CDR3 protein: CASSPQGGGVNSPLHF. The CDR3 DNA is TGTGCCAGCAGCCCCCAAGGAGGAGGGGTCAATTCACCCCTCCACTTT.

This clone was counted between two and nine times. The genes are TRBV24-1 and TRBJ2-1; 11 bases line up with TRBD2. The CDR3 runs to 16 residues. Germline assignment: CDR1 KGHDR and CDR2 SFDVKD. V gave up 4 bases and J gave up 6 bases; unmatched junction bases: 7. DNA of the CDR3: TGTGCCACCAGTGACGGTAGCGGGAGGGCCGGCAATGAGCAGTTCTTC. This encodes CATSDGSGRAGNEQFF.

At least ten counts were recorded for this clone. The CDR3 spells CASSFYQKLFF. CDR3 in DNA: TGTGCCAGCAGTTTCTACCAAAAACTGTTTTTT. The V call is TRBV28, the J call TRBJ1-4; no clear D gene. Trimming shortened V by 3 bases and J by 9 bases, and 5 bases separated the two germline ends. CDR3 length: 11 residues. The V gene's germline CDR1 is MDHEN and CDR2 SYDVKM.

The rearrangement joins TRBV5-1 to TRBJ2-3, with D uncertain. With 0 bases removed from V and 6 bases from J, the gap between germline ends came to 14 bases. CDR3 length equals 15 residues. Germline assignment: CDR1 SGHRS and CDR2 YFSETQ. The CDR3 nucleotides read TGCGCCAGCAGCTTGGACGCAACGTACGCGGATACGCAGTATTTT. It is translated as CASSLDATYADTQYF.

The rearrangement joins TRBV4-3 to TRBJ1-2; no clear D. The CDR3 contains 13 residues. Trimming removed 0 bases at V and 2 bases at J, with 4 bases between. Germline CDR1 is LGHNA and CDR2 is YSLEER. For the CDR3, the DNA is TGCGCCAGCAGCCAAGATGGCAACTATGGCTACACCTTC. Amino acids: CASSQDGNYGYTF.

The chain has TRBV19 and TRBJ1-4; D remains ambiguous. Germline V lookup: CDR1 LNHDA, CDR2 SQIVND (reference sequence). V was pared by 5 bases and J by 0 bases, with 16 bases between. CDR3 length: 17 amino acids. CDR3 nucleotide sequence: TGTGCCAGTAGTGTCGGACTAGCGGTTGCAACTAATGAAAAACTGTTTTTT. This gives the protein CASSVGLAVATNEKLFF.

V gene TRBV28 combines with J gene TRBJ2-7; no definite D call. CDR3 length: 12 residues. V lost 5 bases to trimming and J lost 4 bases, with 9 bases between them. Germline V gene lookup returns CDR1 MDHEN and CDR2 SYDVKM. Here the CDR3 DNA reads TGTGCCAGCAGTCCTCTAGGTTACGAGCAGTACTTC. Its translation is CASSPLGYEQYF.

The chain recombines TRBV3-1 (or the pseudogene TRBV3-2) with TRBJ2-7; D perhaps matches TRBD2 (6 bases). V was pared by 0 bases and J by 2 bases, with 20 bases between. The CDR3 length is 18 residues. CDR1 is LGHDT and CDR2 is YNNKEL in the germline V gene (reference sequence). CDR3 in amino acids: CASSQEAYRENFPYEQYF. DNA of the CDR3: TGTGCCAGCAGCCAAGAAGCTTACCGGGAGAACTTCCCCTACGAGCAGTACTTC.

This chain joins TRBV9 and TRBJ1-3; 7 bases are a match to TRBD1. The CDR3 contains 16 residues. After removal of 3 bases from V and 6 bases from J, the junction contained 12 bases not matched to a gene. The germline gives CDR1 SGDLS, CDR2 YYNGEE. CDR3 in DNA: TGTGCCAGCAGCGAGTCCCCGACAGGGCTTTCAAACACCATATATTTT. Amino acids: CASSESPTGLSNTIYF. The entire variable domain, with the rest obtained from reference TRBV9 and TRBJ1-3, is as follows: DSGVTQTPKHLITATGQRVTLRCSPRSGDLSVYWYQQSLDQGLQFLIQYYNGEERAKGNILERFSAQQFPDLHSELNLSSLELGDSALYFCASSESPTGLSNTIYFGEGSWLTVV.

This clone was detected only once. The genes are TRBV27 and TRBJ1-2, with D tentatively TRBD1 (5 bases). CDR1 MNHEY and CDR2 SMNVEV come from the germline V gene (reference sequence). CDR3 length: 15 residues. The V and J ends lost 5 bases and 1 base respectively, with 14 bases between them. CDR3 amino acids: CASSAAGKINYGYTF. The CDR3 DNA is TGTGCCAGCAGTGCTGCAGGGAAGATTAACTATGGCTACACCTTC.

The chain couples TRBV30 to TRBJ2-3, with 7 bases identical to TRBD1. Germline assignment: CDR1 GTSNPN and CDR2 SVGIG (reference sequence). With V trimmed by 1 base and J by 5 bases, 6 bases remained unmatched. The CDR3 runs to 14 residues. CDR3 sequence (DNA): TGTGCCTGGAGTGAGAAGGGGGCGAAAGATACGCAGTATTTT. Residues: CAWSEKGAKDTQYF.

This chain connects TRBV4-2 to TRBJ1-4, with 7 bases identical to TRBD1. CDR1 LGHNA and CDR2 YNFKEQ come from the germline V gene. The CDR3 is 16 amino acids. J gave up 7 bases and V 3 bases, and 11 bases lay outside the gene matches. In DNA, the CDR3 is TGTGCCAGCAGCCAGCGACCGGGACAGATACGTGAAAAACTGTTTTTT. It yields the protein CASSQRPGQIREKLFF.

This chain uses TRBV7-8 with TRBJ2-1; 11 bases line up with TRBD2. This CDR3 is built from 16 residues. J was trimmed by 7 bases and V by 5 bases; bases with no gene match: 10. Germline CDR1 and CDR2: SGHVS and FQNEAQ. The CDR3 is CASSKETSGVMNEQFF. The CDR3, as DNA: TGTGCCAGCAGCAAAGAGACTAGCGGGGTGATGAATGAGCAGTTCTTC.

The V and J genes are TRBV10-3 and TRBJ2-1; D might be TRBD2 (6 bases). Germline V gives CDR1 ENHRY, CDR2 SYGVKD. With 4 bases removed from V and 0 bases from J, the gap between germline ends came to 10 bases. The CDR3 is 15 amino acids. The CDR3 here is CAISVREPSYNEQFF. In DNA, the CDR3 is TGTGCCATCAGTGTCCGGGAGCCCTCCTACAATGAGCAGTTCTTC.

DNA for the CDR3: TGTGCCAGCAGCCAAGCTCATAAGGGGGGGACAGATACGCAGTATTTT. Protein sequence: CASSQAHKGGTDTQYF. This chain joins TRBV4-2 and TRBJ2-3; tentative D call: TRBD2 (7 bases). The V end was cut by 1 base, the J end by 3 bases, with 14 bases between. The CDR3 contains 16 residues. Germline loops: CDR1 LGHNA, CDR2 YNFKEQ.

The gene calls are TRBV28 and TRBJ2-1; the match to TRBD2 covers 13 bases. J was trimmed by 6 bases and V by 9 bases; bases with no gene match: 2. Germline-derived CDR1 and CDR2 are MDHEN and SYDVKM. The CDR3 is 13 residues long. Written as DNA, the CDR3 is TGTGCCAGGGGGACTAGCGGGACCAATGAGCAGTTCTTC. As protein: CARGTSGTNEQFF. The full variable domain, rest sourced from reference TRBV28 and TRBJ2-1, is DVKVTQSSRYLVKRTGEKVFLECVQDMDHENMFWYRQDPGLGLRLIYFSYDVKMKEKGDIPEGYSVSREKKERFSLILESASTNQTSMYLCARGTSGTNEQFFGPGTRLTVL.

This chain links TRBV6-1 with TRBJ1-5; 7 bases line up with TRBD1. The germline V gene has CDR1 MNHNS and CDR2 SASEGT. The CDR3 totals 14 residues. Trimming cost V 6 bases and J 4 bases; bases outside gene matches: 6. CDR3 in amino acids: CASRPGQENQPQHF. CDR3 DNA: TGTGCCAGCAGACCCGGACAGGAAAATCAGCCCCAGCATTTT.

This clone was recorded once. The chain employs TRBV7-2 and TRBJ2-1, with 7 bases lining up with TRBD2. Trimming took 5 bases from V and 4 from J; bases not matched to a gene: 5. In germline, CDR1 is SGHTA, CDR2 FQGNSA. The CDR3 totals 14 residues. The CDR3 sequence is CASSLLAVYNEQFF. CDR3 DNA sequence: TGTGCCAGCAGCCTCCTAGCGGTTTACAATGAGCAGTTCTTC.

The chain joins TRBV30 to TRBJ2-1; no firm D call. Germline assignment: CDR1 GTSNPN and CDR2 SVGIG (reference sequence). Trimming removed 2 bases from V and 9 bases from J, with 20 bases in between. CDR3 size: 15 residues. CDR3 DNA sequence: TGTGCCTGGAGTAAGGCAGGCCCATCTCTAAGTGAGCAGTTCTTC. It is translated as CAWSKAGPSLSEQFF.

The chain uses TRBV24-1 and TRBJ1-2, with a possible D match to TRBD1 (5 bases). The CDR3 covers 17 residues. V was cut by 0 bases and J by 0 bases, with 13 bases left in between. CDR1 is KGHDR and CDR2 is SFDVKD in the germline V gene. The DNA of the CDR3 is TGTGCCACCAGTGATTTGGACAGCATGTCCCCTAACTATGGCTACACCTTC. It codes for CATSDLDSMSPNYGYTF.

This clone was seen just once. The V and J genes are TRBV3-1 (or the pseudogene TRBV3-2) and TRBJ2-2; 11 positions match TRBD2. The germline CDR1 and CDR2 sequences are LGHDT and YNNKEL (reference sequence). The V gene end was trimmed by 4 bases and the J gene end by 2 bases; junction bases not matched to a gene: 6. This CDR3 region has 17 residues. CDR3 bases: TGTGCCAGCAGCCCACCGGGACTAGCGGATAACACCGGGGAGCTGTTTTTT. Its protein is CASSPPGLADNTGELFF.

This clone turned up a few times. The chain has TRBV7-8 and TRBJ1-5; TRBD1 might be the D (5 bases). This CDR3 contains 15 residues. Per the germline V gene, CDR1 is SGHVS and CDR2 is FQNEAQ. V lost 5 bases, J lost 5 bases, and 16 bases lay in between. CDR3 amino acids: CASSPSGTSDQPQHF. CDR3 nucleotides: TGTGCCAGCAGCCCTTCGGGGACTTCCGATCAGCCCCAGCATTTT. The variable domain in full, completed from reference TRBV7-8 and TRBJ1-5, reads GAGVSQSPRYKVAKRGQDVALRCDPISGHVSLFWYQQALGQGPEFLTYFQNEAQLDKSGLPSDRFFAERPEGSVSTLKIQRTQQEDSAVYLCASSPSGTSDQPQHFGDGTRLSIL.

The table lists this clone with a few counts. The chain joins TRBV5-6 to TRBJ1-2; TRBD1 agrees at 8 bases. This CDR3 has 14 amino acids. Trimming took 3 bases from V and 1 from J; bases not matched to a gene: 2. Looked up from germline, CDR1 is SGHDT and CDR2 is YYEEEE. The CDR3 DNA is TGTGCCAGCAGCTCGGGACAGGATAACTATGGCTACACCTTC. Amino acid sequence: CASSSGQDNYGYTF.